Following are 11 T cell receptor beta chains from one sample sequenced in a study of T cell changes during pregnancy in multiple sclerosis. Method: immunoSEQ multiplex PCR; TCRdb's copy keeps in-frame clones and lacks some. The sample includes approximately 70,000 clones, roughly 90% of them seen just once. The material was peripheral blood, obtained in the first trimester of pregnancy. These receptors were collected from a female donor in good health, enrolled as a control in a pregnancy study.

The V and J genes are TRBV27 and TRBJ2-1; D may be TRBD1 (6 bases). Germline loops: CDR1 MNHEY, CDR2 SMNVEV (reference sequence). The CDR3 consists of 17 residues. Trimming left V 7 bases short and J 5 bases short, with 24 bases between. CDR3 in amino acids: CASTARPSGVRNNEQFF. The CDR3 coding sequence is TGTGCCAGCACCGCTAGGCCCTCAGGGGTACGGAACAATGAGCAGTTCTTC.

A few counts support this clone. The chain joins TRBV7-9 to TRBJ1-1; D might be TRBD1 (5 bases). Germline CDR1 and CDR2: SEHNR and FQNEAQ (reference sequence). This CDR3 contains 14 residues. V was clipped by 6 bases and J by 5 bases, with 16 bases between them. CDR3 nucleotide sequence: TGTGCCAGCAGTCTAGACAGCGGGGAGACTGAAGCTTTCTTT. This encodes CASSLDSGETEAFF.

The J gene is TRBJ2-7, the V gene TRBV19; 10 bases are a match to TRBD1. Germline V gene data show CDR1 as LNHDA and CDR2 as SQIVND (reference sequence). The CDR3 contains 16 residues. V was clipped by 1 base and J by 7 bases; unmatched bases: 10. The CDR3: CASSIAGQGVGMEQYF. As DNA, the CDR3 is TGTGCCAGTAGTATAGCCGGACAGGGGGTAGGTATGGAGCAGTACTTC.

The chain carries TRBV27 and TRBJ1-2, with D perhaps matching TRBD1 (5 bases). The CDR3 loop spans 14 amino acids. The V end was cut by 10 bases, the J end by 3 bases, with 18 bases between. CDR1 is MNHEY, CDR2 SMNVEV, per germline (reference sequence). The CDR3 region is CATLSGGSDYGYTF. In DNA form, the CDR3 reads TGTGCCACCCTGTCGGGGGGGTCCGACTATGGCTACACCTTC.

This rearrangement joins TRBV6-5 to TRBJ1-1; 7 bases map to TRBD1. Germline V gene data show CDR1 as MNHEY and CDR2 as SVGAGI. Trimming cost V 6 bases and J 5 bases; bases outside gene matches: 6. This CDR3 comprises 13 residues. CDR3 coding DNA: TGTGCCAGCAGCCGGGGACAGCCGACTGAAGCTTTCTTT. It is translated as CASSRGQPTEAFF.

CDR3 in DNA: TGTGCCAGCAGCTTAGACAGGGCAGCCTACGAGCAGTACTTC. Translating it yields CASSLDRAAYEQYF. This chain uses TRBV11-2 with TRBJ2-7, with a tentative D call TRBD1 (5 bases). The CDR3 consists of 14 residues. Germline CDR1 SGHAT, CDR2 FQNNGV. Trimming took off 0 bases at V and 2 bases at J, with 8 bases between the two ends.

The gene calls are TRBV6-1 and TRBJ2-7; 7 nucleotides align to TRBD2. Germline CDR1 and CDR2: MNHNS and SASEGT. This CDR3 comprises 13 residues. V lost 10 bases and J lost 3; bases outside the gene matches: 9. CDR3 coding DNA: TGTGCCACCTGGGGGGGACTACACTACGAGCAGTACTTC. This encodes CATWGGLHYEQYF.

This CDR3 is CASSRAGGASGEQYF. DNA of the CDR3: TGTGCCAGCAGCCGAGCAGGGGGCGCATCGGGCGAGCAGTACTTC. V usage is TRBV6-5 and J usage is TRBJ2-7; 8 bases are shared with TRBD1. CDR1 is MNHEY, CDR2 SVGAGI, per germline. The junction had 13 bases not matched to a gene; V was cut back by 6 bases and J by 6 bases. The CDR3 extends over 15 amino acids.

A few counts support this clone. The chain combines TRBV2 with TRBJ1-5; TRBD1 might be the D (6 bases). The V and J ends lost 3 bases and 4 bases respectively, with 13 bases between them. The CDR3 runs to 15 residues. Germline CDR1 reads SNHLY; CDR2 reads FYNNEI. The CDR3 sequence: CASSDTGLGNQPQHF. CDR3 sequence (DNA): TGTGCCAGCAGTGACACAGGGTTGGGGAATCAGCCCCAGCATTTT.

The J gene is TRBJ2-3, the V gene TRBV5-8; 10 bases fit TRBD2. V gave up 2 bases and J gave up 3 bases; unmatched junction bases: 6. The germline CDR1 and CDR2 sequences are SGHTS and YDEGEE. CDR3 length: 16 residues. The CDR3 here is CASSFRGAGGTDTQYF. CDR3 DNA: TGTGCCAGCAGCTTTCGAGGAGCGGGGGGGACAGATACGCAGTATTTT.

This clone showed up just a few times. The rearrangement links TRBV5-6 to TRBJ2-2, with 11 bases lining up with TRBD1. CDR1 and CDR2 from the germline V gene are SGHDT and YYEEEE. This CDR3 has 16 residues. V was clipped by 4 bases and J by 3 bases; unmatched bases: 5. The CDR3 region has the DNA TGTGCCAGCAGCCCCCGGGACAGGGGGTACACCGGGGAGCTGTTTTTT. Encoded protein: CASSPRDRGYTGELFF.